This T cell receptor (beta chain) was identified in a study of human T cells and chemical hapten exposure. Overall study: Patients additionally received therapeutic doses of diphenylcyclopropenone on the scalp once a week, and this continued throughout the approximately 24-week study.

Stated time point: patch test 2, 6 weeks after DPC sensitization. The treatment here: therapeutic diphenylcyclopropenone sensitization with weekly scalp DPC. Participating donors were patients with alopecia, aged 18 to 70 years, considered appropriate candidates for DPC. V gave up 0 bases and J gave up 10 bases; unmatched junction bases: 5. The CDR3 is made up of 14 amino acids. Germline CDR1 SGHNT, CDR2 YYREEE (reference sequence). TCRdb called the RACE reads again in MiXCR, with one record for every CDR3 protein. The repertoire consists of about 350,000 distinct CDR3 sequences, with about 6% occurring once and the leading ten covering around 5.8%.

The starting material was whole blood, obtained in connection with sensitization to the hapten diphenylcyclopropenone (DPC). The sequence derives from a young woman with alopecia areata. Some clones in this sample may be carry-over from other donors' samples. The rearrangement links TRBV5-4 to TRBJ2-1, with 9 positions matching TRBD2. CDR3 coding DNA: TGTGCCAGCAGCTTGGATCAGCGGGGGGAGGAGCAGTTCTTC. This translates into CASSLDQRGEEQFF.